The clone carrying this T cell receptor (beta chain) was detected only once. This sample was taken from a study of blood T cell repertoires in COVID-19. At the level of the study: Samples of COVID-19 (acute and convalescent) were obtained from the United States, Italy and Spain.

In the study's own analysis: Amplified reference gene primers provided the basis for estimating nucleated cell counts. TCRdb keeps only in-frame clones here, not all; method: immunoSEQ multiplex PCR. The V and J calls and clone size were taken over from that table, and D and trimming were inferred from the DNA. The sample carries about 170,000 clones, roughly four fifths recorded once. The CDR3 covers 12 residues. The V gene lost 1 base and the J gene lost 16 bases, with 13 bases spanning the gap. Germline-derived CDR1 and CDR2 are SNHLY and FYNNEI. The TCR comes from a man between 65 and 85 years old with active or convalescent COVID-19. Sequenced input: peripheral blood. This rearrangement joins TRBV2 to TRBJ1-4, with D uncertain. CDR3 amino acids: CASSEDEVIEFF. The CDR3 DNA is TGTGCCAGCAGTGAAGACGAGGTCATAGAGTTTTTT.